The 22 T cell receptor beta chains reported below all come from one sample, sequenced in a study of T cells in Graves' hyperthyroidism and ophthalmopathy. The source material, RNA transcripts, was used to amplify TCR beta CDR3 regions. The TCR CDR3 was amplified in a first-round RT-PCR using the HTBI primer set. TCRdb re-analysed the multiplex PCR reads in MiXCR, keeping a single row per CDR3 protein. There are about 500,000 distinct CDR3 sequences in the sample; 13% to 15% occur only once, and around 17% lies in the top ten. The material sequenced was blood. The receptor source for this set is a young woman with Graves' hyperthyroidism.

The chain is built from TRBV19 and TRBJ2-1; a weak D match, TRBD2 (7 bases). V gave up 6 bases and J gave up 7 bases, with 16 bases separating them. The CDR3 has 14 residues. CDR1 and CDR2 from the germline V gene are LNHDA and SQIVND (reference sequence). The CDR3 DNA reads TGTGCCAGTAGCTCTCGGGGGGCAAGTAATGAGCAGTTCTTC. Its protein is CASSSRGASNEQFF.

This clonotype was found many times. The J gene is TRBJ1-5, the V gene TRBV11-1, with D possibly matching TRBD1 (5 bases). CDR3 length: 15 amino acids. The germline V gene has CDR1 SGHAT and CDR2 FQDESV (reference sequence). V lost 0 bases, J lost 5 bases, and 11 bases lay in between. DNA for the CDR3: TGTGCCAGCAGCTTAGCGCGGGCAGGGCATCAGCCCCAGCATTTT. This encodes CASSLARAGHQPQHF.

In its sample, this clonotype was seen many times. V is TRBV6-2 or TRBV6-3 and J is TRBJ2-7, with D perhaps being TRBD1 or TRBD2 (5 bases each). CDR1 MNHEY and CDR2 SVGEGT come from the germline V gene. V dropped 10 bases and J dropped 0 bases, with 19 bases sitting between them. The CDR3 spans 15 residues. The CDR3 sequence: CAISGRRDRSYEQYV. The CDR3 DNA follows: TGTGCCATTTCGGGGCGCAGGGACCGCTCCTACGAGCAGTACGTC.

This clonotype was seen a few times. A much bigger clone sits one base away, suggesting this may be a read error. The gene calls are TRBV12-3 or TRBV12-4 and TRBJ2-5; D might be TRBD2 (6 bases). CDR3 length: 15 amino acids. CDR3 amino acids: CASSLETRRQEAQYF. In nucleotides, the CDR3 is TGTGCCAGCAGTTTAGAGACTAGAAGACAAGAGGCCCAGTACTTC.

This clonotype showed up just a few times. The rearrangement joins TRBV7-8 to TRBJ1-6; no clear D gene. Germline CDR1 is SGHVS and CDR2 is FQNEAQ. There are 15 residues in the CDR3. The ends were cut back, 5 bases at V and 7 bases at J, with 15 bases in the middle. This chain's CDR3 is CASSPLRTSNSPLHF. Here the CDR3 DNA reads TGTGCCAGCAGCCCCCTGAGAACCAGCAATTCACCCCTCCACTTT.

The CDR3 DNA is TGCGCCAGCAGCTTGGGGACTAGTTCCTACGAGCAGTACTTC. It specifies CASSLGTSSYEQYF. The J gene is TRBJ2-7, the V gene TRBV5-1, with 7 bases identical to TRBD2. The CDR3 consists of 14 residues. Germline V gives CDR1 SGHRS, CDR2 YFSETQ. Trimming removed 0 bases from V and 1 base from J; junction bases left unmatched: 1.

The chain has TRBV5-6 and TRBJ1-2; the match to TRBD1 covers 9 bases. There are 16 residues in the CDR3. J gave up 3 bases and V 0 bases, and 6 bases lay outside the gene matches. CDR1 and CDR2 (germline): SGHDT, YYEEEE. CDR3 in DNA: TGTGCCAGCAGCTTGGTGGGGGACAGGGCCTACTATGGCTACACCTTC. Amino acids: CASSLVGDRAYYGYTF.

This clonotype was observed at least ten times. This chain links TRBV19 with TRBJ2-5, with D possibly being TRBD2 (7 bases). Trimming removed 4 bases from V and 7 bases from J, with 16 bases in between. The CDR3 totals 14 residues. Per germline, CDR1 LNHDA and CDR2 SQIVND (reference sequence). The CDR3 here is CASSTQEGGVTQYF. CDR3 DNA sequence: TGTGCCAGTAGTACCCAGGAGGGGGGGGTGACCCAGTACTTC.

Many counts were recorded for this clonotype. The chain employs TRBV29-1 and TRBJ2-5; 9 bases fit TRBD1. CDR3 length: 12 amino acids. After removal of 7 bases from V and 5 bases from J, the junction contained 5 bases not matched to a gene. Germline CDR1 SQVTM, CDR2 ANQGSEA. This CDR3 reads CSGKQGAETQYF. CDR3 nucleotide sequence: TGCAGCGGAAAACAGGGGGCGGAGACCCAGTACTTC.

Comments on this clonotype: A read error may be the cause here, since a much bigger clone is one base away. The rearrangement links TRBV4-2 to TRBJ1-5, with D perhaps TRBD1 (5 bases). Germline-derived CDR1 and CDR2 are LGHNA and YNFKEQ. This CDR3 has 15 residues. The ends were cut back, 0 bases at V and 1 base at J, with 7 bases in the middle. CDR3 amino acids: CASSQDEGSNQPQHF. The CDR3 DNA follows: TGTGCCAGCAGCCAAGATGAGGGGAGCAATCAGCCCCAGCATTTT.

This chain connects TRBV30 to TRBJ2-1, with 9 bases matching TRBD2. Germline V gives CDR1 GTSNPN, CDR2 SVGIG (reference sequence). The CDR3 spans 15 residues. Trimming removed 4 bases from V and 5 bases from J; junction bases left unmatched: 9. CDR3 residues: CAWTLAGFGDNEQFF. The DNA for the CDR3 is TGTGCCTGGACCCTAGCGGGATTCGGGGACAATGAGCAGTTCTTC.

The CDR3, as DNA: TGCAGCGTCGGGACAGGGGGCTCAGTTGGCTACACCTTC. Its translation is CSVGTGGSVGYTF. V and J are TRBV29-1 and TRBJ1-2; 12 bases are shared with TRBD1. This CDR3 is 13 amino acids long. Germline CDR1 is SQVTM and CDR2 is ANQGSEA. The J segment lost 7 bases and the V segment lost 6 bases, leaving 6 bases of the junction unmatched.

This clonotype has a count of ten or more. CDR3 in DNA: TGTGCCAGCCTCCGTCAGGGGGCTAATGAGCAGTTCTTC. As protein: CASLRQGANEQFF. This rearrangement joins TRBV11-3 to TRBJ2-1; 8 nucleotides line up with TRBD1. Germline CDR1 reads SGHNT; CDR2 reads YENEEA. V shed 8 bases and J 7 bases; nucleotides not matched to a gene: 7. The CDR3 loop spans 13 amino acids.

Many counts were recorded for this clonotype. The rearrangement uses TRBV7-8 and TRBJ1-4; D call uncertain. The V and J ends lost 1 base and 10 bases respectively, with 10 bases between them. Germline V gene lookup returns CDR1 SGHVS and CDR2 FQNEAQ. This CDR3 spans 13 amino acids. The CDR3, as DNA: TGTGCCAGCAGCTTAGGGGGTTCGGGAAAACTGTTTTTT. Protein sequence: CASSLGGSGKLFF.

This clonotype was found many times. The gene calls are TRBV15 and TRBJ2-7; 9 nucleotides agree with TRBD2. The CDR3 is 16 residues long. Germline V CDR1 and CDR2: LNHNV, YYDKDF (reference sequence). The V gene end was trimmed by 3 bases and the J gene end by 3 bases; junction bases not matched to a gene: 9. CDR3 residues: CATSRSTAGGNYEQYV. DNA for the CDR3: TGTGCCACCAGCAGGTCCACAGCGGGAGGTAACTACGAGCAGTACGTC.

This clonotype was observed at least ten times. At one boundary the junction diverges from the germline segment, which might be a read error. This chain joins TRBV5-1 and TRBJ1-4, with D uncertain. This CDR3 has 13 amino acids. Germline CDR1 reads SGHRS; CDR2 reads YFSETQ. The CDR3 spells CASSLATNEKLFF. The CDR3 DNA is TGTGCCAGCAGTTTAGCAACTAATGAAAAACTGTTTTTT.

With respect to this clonotype: The junction does not match germline at one end; this may be a read error. The chain couples TRBV2 to TRBJ2-7; 8 nucleotides match TRBD1. Germline V gene lookup returns CDR1 SNHLY and CDR2 FYNNEI. CDR3 size: 15 residues. CDR3 sequence: CASRPPTGAPYKQYF. CDR3 sequence (DNA): TGTGCCAGCAGGCCACCGACAGGGGCCCCCTACAAGCAGTACTTC.

This clonotype has more than one count but fewer than ten. V gene TRBV10-3 combines with J gene TRBJ2-7; 8 bases are a match to TRBD2. This CDR3 is 14 amino acids long. Germline CDR1 reads ENHRY; CDR2 reads SYGVKD. Losses at the gene ends were 2 bases for V and 1 base for J; bases not matched to a gene: 1. CDR3 region: CAISETGGSYEQYF. CDR3 DNA: TGTGCCATCAGTGAGACGGGGGGGTCCTACGAGCAGTACTTC.

This clonotype was seen repeatedly, ten times or more. This chain uses TRBV2 with TRBJ2-1; 13 bases match TRBD2. J was trimmed by 6 bases and V by 6 bases; bases with no gene match: 5. The CDR3 is 15 residues long. The germline gives CDR1 SNHLY, CDR2 FYNNEI. The CDR3 bases are TGTGCCAGCAGAAAACTAGCGGGAGGGGCCAATGAGCAGTTCTTC. This sequence encodes CASRKLAGGANEQFF.

This clonotype occurred many times. The chain joins TRBV12-3 or TRBV12-4 to TRBJ1-1, with TRBD1 matching 7 bases. The CDR3 totals 15 residues. With V trimmed by 3 bases and J by 1 base, 5 bases remained unmatched. Here the CDR3 DNA reads TGTGCCAGCAGTTTCATGGACAGGAGGAACACTGAAGCTTTCTTT. It yields the protein CASSFMDRRNTEAFF.

This clonotype has at least ten counts. The V and J genes are TRBV7-6 and TRBJ1-5, with D tentatively TRBD1 (6 bases). Germline V gene sequence: CDR1 SGHVS, CDR2 FNYEAQ. With 1 base removed from V and 2 bases from J, the gap between germline ends came to 12 bases. CDR3 length: 16 residues. CDR3 amino acids: CASSLGQGNRNQPQHF. DNA for the CDR3: TGTGCCAGCAGCTTAGGGCAGGGGAATCGCAATCAGCCCCAGCATTTT.

The genes are TRBV5-1 and TRBJ2-5, with D uncertain. The CDR3 is 15 amino acids. CDR1 is SGHRS and CDR2 is YFSETQ in the germline V gene. The V end lost 5 bases, the J end lost 1 base, and 15 bases lay between the germline ends. CDR3 in DNA: TGCGCCAGCAGTACCACCGCTGGCTTCCAAGAGACCCAGTACTTC. This encodes CASSTTAGFQETQYF.